This T cell receptor beta chain emerged from a study of blood T cells in healthy people across ages (dated by TCRdb to 2013 to 2016). Concerning the study at large: Template switching captured roughly one uniquely barcoded TCR beta cDNA molecule per two T cells in model experiments. For two donors (one aged 18 to 30 and one aged 80 or older), the study analyzed two additional independent replicas of 1 million unique cDNA reads from the same blood draw. To avoid experimental bias, donors of different ages were distributed randomly across sequencing lanes. The donors were divided into four age groups: young (average approximately 16 years), middle-aged (roughly 40), aged (under 70) and long-lived (roughly 88). Using deep sequencing normalized with unique cDNA molecular identifiers, the study measured how TCR beta repertoire diversity changes with age. The study at large found these results: Compared with the aged group, the long-lived group had more naive CD4+ T cells, fewer expanded clones and increased TCR diversity, a pattern suggesting age selection. Observed TCR beta diversity per million T cells fell roughly linearly with age, and a significant reduction was already apparent by age around 40. Because donor CMV infection status was unknown, age-related changes in expanded clonotypes were potentially confounded. A strong correlation was found between observed TCR beta diversity and the percentage of naive T cells measured by flow cytometry. Total diversity estimates from one million sequenced T cells were considered lower bounds and underestimates. Bulk unsorted PBMC profiling prevented conclusive comparison of naive and antigen-experienced compartments.

Library method: 5' RACE. Sequencing was performed on an Illumina HiSeq 2500. A second PCR of about 7 to 12 cycles was run with a J-beta primer mix and a sample-barcoded 5' primer. A unique molecular identifier was introduced onto each TCR beta cDNA molecule by a template-switch 5' adaptor carrying 12 random nucleotides. At least 2.5 million CDR3-containing paired-end reads were obtained from each sample. The Mint cDNA synthesis kit, primed by a TRBC-specific oligonucleotide, was used to synthesize first-strand cDNA from all RNA. Following uracil-DNA glycosylase treatment, all cDNA underwent a first 18-cycle PCR with the universal primers M1SS and BC2_uni_R. The study's own analysis went as follows. For normalization, 1 million high-quality reads, each with a distinct molecular identifier, were randomly selected from each sample. Instead of being binned into consensus sequences, reads with shared molecular identifiers were discarded. MiTCR, with a Q25 quality threshold and the strictest error-elimination algorithm, was used for CDR3 identification, clonotype clustering and error correction. Lower-bound total TCR beta diversity was estimated with a nonparametric unseen species model using Euler transformation. TCRdb passed the public sequencing reads through fastp at Q25 and MiXCR, retaining productive beta sequences. Merged by CDR3 protein, the rows form single entries marked with the most common genes and DNA. The authors' filters were not applied to this entry. Here the sample has approximately 800,000 distinct CDR3 sequences; 58% occur a single time. The leading ten clones occupy about 20% of the sample.

For CDR1 and CDR2, the germline V gene lists SGHAT and FQNNGV. The CDR3 holds 16 amino acids from the cysteine to the phenylalanine. Just CDR3 DNA is preserved here, 48 bases in frame from base 1. Worth noting for this clonotype: Its specific antigen is unknown. No per-base quality is available; no much larger clone lies one base away.

Systemically healthy Caucasian individuals from Russia, around 38 in total and aged about 6 to 95 years, were included as donors. Ten milliliters of peripheral blood were drawn from each donor into EDTA-treated Vacutainer tubes. PBMCs were isolated by Ficoll-Paque density-gradient centrifugation, with at least 6 million obtained per sample. Total RNA was extracted from PBMCs with Trizol reagent, with at least 6 micrograms obtained per sample. Naive CD45RAhigh/CD27high T cell percentages were measured by flow cytometry on a PBMC aliquot from every donor. The chain joins TRBV11-2 to TRBJ2-7; a tentative D match to TRBD2 spans 6 bases. The end of the DNA is better explained by TRBJ2-5, so the J call may be wrong. Sequenced material: blood. This clonotype originated in a young man in good health. The nucleotide sequence reads as follows: TGTGCCAGCAGCTTAGGACTAAGGGACGGAGGGGAGACCCAGTACTTC. Its protein product is CASSLGLRDGGETQYF.